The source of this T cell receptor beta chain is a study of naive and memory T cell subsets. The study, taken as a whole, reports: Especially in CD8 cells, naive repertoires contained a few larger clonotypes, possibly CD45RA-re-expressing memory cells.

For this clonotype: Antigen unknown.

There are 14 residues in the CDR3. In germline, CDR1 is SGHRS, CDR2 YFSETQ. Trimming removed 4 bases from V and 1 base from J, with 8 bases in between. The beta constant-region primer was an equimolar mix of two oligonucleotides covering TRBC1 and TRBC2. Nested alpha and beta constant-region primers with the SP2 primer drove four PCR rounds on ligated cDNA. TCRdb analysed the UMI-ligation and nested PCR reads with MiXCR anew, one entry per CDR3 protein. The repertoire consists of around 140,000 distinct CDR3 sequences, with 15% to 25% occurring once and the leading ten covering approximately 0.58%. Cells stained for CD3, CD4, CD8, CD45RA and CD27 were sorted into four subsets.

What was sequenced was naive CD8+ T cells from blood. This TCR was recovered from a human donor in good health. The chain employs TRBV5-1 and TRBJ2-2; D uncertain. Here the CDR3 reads CASSQNMNTGELFF. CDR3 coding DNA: TGCGCCAGCAGCCAAAACATGAACACCGGGGAGCTGTTTTTT.